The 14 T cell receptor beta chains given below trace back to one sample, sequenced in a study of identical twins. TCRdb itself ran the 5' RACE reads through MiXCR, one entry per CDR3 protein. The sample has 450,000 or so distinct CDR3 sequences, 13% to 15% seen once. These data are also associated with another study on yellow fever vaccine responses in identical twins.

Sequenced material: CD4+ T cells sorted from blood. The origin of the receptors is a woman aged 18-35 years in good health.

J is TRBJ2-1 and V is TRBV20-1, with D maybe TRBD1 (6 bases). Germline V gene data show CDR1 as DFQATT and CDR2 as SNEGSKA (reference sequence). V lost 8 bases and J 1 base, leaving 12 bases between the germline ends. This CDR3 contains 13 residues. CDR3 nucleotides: TGCAGTTCCACCCAGGGGTCCTACAATGAGCAGTTCTTC. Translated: CSSTQGSYNEQFF.

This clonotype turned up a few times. CDR3 sequence: CASSSESLVAGVDTQYF. The CDR3 region has the DNA TGTGCCAGCAGTTCGGAAAGTTTAGTGGCGGGAGTGGATACGCAGTATTTT. The V call is TRBV28, the J call TRBJ2-3, with 7 bases lining up with TRBD2. Per germline, CDR1 MDHEN and CDR2 SYDVKM. The J segment lost 6 bases and the V segment lost 4 bases, leaving 16 bases of the junction unmatched. This CDR3 has 17 amino acids.

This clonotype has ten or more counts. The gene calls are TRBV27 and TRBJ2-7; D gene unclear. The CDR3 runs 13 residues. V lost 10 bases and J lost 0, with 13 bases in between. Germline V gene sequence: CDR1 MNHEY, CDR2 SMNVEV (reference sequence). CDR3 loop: CAITDRSSYEQYF. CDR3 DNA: TGTGCCATCACGGACCGGAGCTCCTACGAGCAGTACTTC.

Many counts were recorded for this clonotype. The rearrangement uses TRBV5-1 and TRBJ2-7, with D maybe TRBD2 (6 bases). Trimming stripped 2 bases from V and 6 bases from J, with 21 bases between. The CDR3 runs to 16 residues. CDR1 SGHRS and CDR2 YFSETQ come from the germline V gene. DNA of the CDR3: TGCGCCAGCAGCTTTGGGAGGACTGGAGAAACTTCCGAGCAGTACTTC. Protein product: CASSFGRTGETSEQYF.

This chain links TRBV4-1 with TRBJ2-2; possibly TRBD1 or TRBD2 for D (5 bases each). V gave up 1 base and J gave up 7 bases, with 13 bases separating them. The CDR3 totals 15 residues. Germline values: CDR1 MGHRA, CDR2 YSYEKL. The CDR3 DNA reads TGCGCCAGCAGCCAAGCGGGGCAGGGCGGCGGGGAGCTGTTTTTT. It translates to CASSQAGQGGGELFF.

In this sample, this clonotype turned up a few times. The CDR3 bases are TGCGCCAGCAGCTTGGCCCGGACAGGGCTTAATGAAAAACTGTTTTTT. This encodes CASSLARTGLNEKLFF. V gene TRBV5-1 combines with J gene TRBJ1-4, with 8 bases aligning to TRBD1. Looked up from germline, CDR1 is SGHRS and CDR2 is YFSETQ. CDR3 size: 16 residues. J gave up 4 bases and V 0 bases, and 5 bases lay outside the gene matches.

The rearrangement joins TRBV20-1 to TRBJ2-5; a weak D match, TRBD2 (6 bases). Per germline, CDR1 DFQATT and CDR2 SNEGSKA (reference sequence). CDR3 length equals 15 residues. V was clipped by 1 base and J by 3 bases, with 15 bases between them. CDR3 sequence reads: CSARVGDWNKETQYF. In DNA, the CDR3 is TGCAGTGCTAGAGTGGGGGACTGGAACAAAGAGACCCAGTACTTC.

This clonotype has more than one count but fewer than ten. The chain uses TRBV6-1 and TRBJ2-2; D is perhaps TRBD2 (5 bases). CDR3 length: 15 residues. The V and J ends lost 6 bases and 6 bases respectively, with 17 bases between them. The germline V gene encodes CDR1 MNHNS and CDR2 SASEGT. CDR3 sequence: CASSRGLDGAGELFF. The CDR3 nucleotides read TGTGCCAGCAGCCGTGGACTGGACGGGGCCGGGGAGCTGTTTTTT.

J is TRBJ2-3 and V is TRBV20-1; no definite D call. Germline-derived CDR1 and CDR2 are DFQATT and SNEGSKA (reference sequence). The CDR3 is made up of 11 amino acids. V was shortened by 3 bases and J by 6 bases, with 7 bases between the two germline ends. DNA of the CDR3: TGCAGTGCTAGGAAAGCTGATACGCAGTATTTT. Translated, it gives CSARKADTQYF.

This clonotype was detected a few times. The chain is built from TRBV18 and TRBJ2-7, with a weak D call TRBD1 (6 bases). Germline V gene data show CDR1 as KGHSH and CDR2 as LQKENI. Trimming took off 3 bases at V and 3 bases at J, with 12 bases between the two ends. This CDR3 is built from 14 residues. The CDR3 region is CASSPAGQSYEQYF. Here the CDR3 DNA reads TGTGCCAGCTCACCGGCCGGACAGAGCTACGAGCAGTACTTC. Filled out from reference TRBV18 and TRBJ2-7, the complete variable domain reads NAGVMQNPRHLVRRRGQEARLRCSPMKGHSHVYWYRQLPEEGLKFMVYLQKENIIDESGMPKERFSAEFPKEGPSILRIQQVVRGDSAAYFCASSPAGQSYEQYFGPGTRLTVT.

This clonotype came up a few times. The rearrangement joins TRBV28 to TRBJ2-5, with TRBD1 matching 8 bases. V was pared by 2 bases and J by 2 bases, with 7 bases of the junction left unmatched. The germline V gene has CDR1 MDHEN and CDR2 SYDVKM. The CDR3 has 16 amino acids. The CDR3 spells CASSLNGQGVQETQYF. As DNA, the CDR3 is TGTGCCAGCAGTTTAAACGGACAGGGCGTACAAGAGACCCAGTACTTC.

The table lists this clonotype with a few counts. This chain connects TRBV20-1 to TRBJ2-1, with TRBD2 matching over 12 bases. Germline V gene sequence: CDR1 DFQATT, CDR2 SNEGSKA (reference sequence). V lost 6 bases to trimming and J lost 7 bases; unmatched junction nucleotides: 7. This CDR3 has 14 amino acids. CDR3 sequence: CSARTSGMGNEQFF. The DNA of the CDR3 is TGCAGTGCGCGGACTAGCGGGATGGGAAATGAGCAGTTCTTC.

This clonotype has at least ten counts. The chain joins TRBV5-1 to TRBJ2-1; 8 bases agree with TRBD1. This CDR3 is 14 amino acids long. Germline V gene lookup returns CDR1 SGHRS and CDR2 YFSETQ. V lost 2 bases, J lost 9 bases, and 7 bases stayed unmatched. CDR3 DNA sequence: TGCGCCAGCAGCTTTTTGGCAGGGGGCGGTGAGCAGTTCTTC. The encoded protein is CASSFLAGGGEQFF.

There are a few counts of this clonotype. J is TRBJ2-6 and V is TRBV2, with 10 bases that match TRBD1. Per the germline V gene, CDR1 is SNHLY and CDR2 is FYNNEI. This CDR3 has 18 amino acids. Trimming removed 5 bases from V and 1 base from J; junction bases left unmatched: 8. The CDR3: CASSTQTGGPSGANVLTF. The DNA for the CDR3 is TGTGCCAGCAGTACCCAGACAGGGGGCCCATCTGGGGCCAACGTCCTGACTTTC.